Sequencing of this T cell receptor beta chain was carried out in a study of Ad26.COV2.S vaccination and SARS-CoV-2 variants (dated by TCRdb to the early 2020s). Background on the whole study: Vaccine-arm donors came from COV1001, a multicentre, randomized, double-blind, placebo-controlled phase I-IIa trial of Ad26.COV2.S in healthy adults. Dosing of Ad26.COV2.S was intramuscular, at either 5x10^10 or 1x10^11 viral particles, delivered as one shot or as two shots spaced 56 days apart. TCRbeta repertoire sequencing was used to assess the specificity and breadth of SARS-CoV-2-reactive T cell receptors after Ad26.COV2.S vaccination. A total of approximately 30 samples were included in the TCR-sequenced set, comprising around 19 Ad26.COV2.S vaccine recipients, 5 placebo recipients and 8 SARS-CoV-2 convalescent individuals. Participants in the trial were split at random into five groups of five each, receiving low-dose or high-dose Ad26.COV2.S once or twice, or else placebo on both occasions. Throughout the experiments and outcome assessment, investigators stayed blinded to trial group allocation. The research as a whole found: The study was not powered to compare responses between vaccine doses or regimens. Non-spike TCR breadth was comparable between vaccine and placebo recipients, consistent with the vaccine containing only spike. Spike-specific TCR breadth was higher in Ad26.COV2.S recipients than in placebo recipients (P = 0.0014). It was noted by the authors that total T cell responses may have been underestimated by the TCR breadth and depth analyses. After vaccination, spike-specific CD8+ and CD4+ T cell responses were reported to show substantial breadth.

TCRbeta CDR3 regions were sequenced with the immunoSEQ Assay. After extraction, genomic DNA underwent amplification by bias-controlled multiplex PCR, followed by high-throughput sequencing. On the authors' methods: To quantify the absolute abundance of every unique TCRbeta CDR3 region, sequences were collapsed and filtered. T cell fraction was estimated by normalization of TCRbeta template counts to usable DNA, with usable DNA being measured through amplification of reference genes present in all nucleated cells. Repertoire TCRs were annotated as SARS-CoV-2-specific when V gene, CDR3 amino acid sequence and J gene were exactly matched to a known reactive TCR set. The reference SARS-CoV-2 TCR set was obtained from MIRA and was filtered for enrichment in COVID-19-positive ImmuneCODE repertoires, whereby public or cross-reactive TCRs were removed. Using the MIRA antigens, annotated TCRs were further analysed by specific ORF or by position within an ORF. Breadth was defined as the number of annotated unique rearrangements divided by the total number of unique productive rearrangements, and depth was defined as the summed frequency of the annotated unique rearrangements. Two-sided Wilcoxon rank-sum tests were applied when comparing TCR breadth between groups. In its TCRdb copy, this immuneACCESS table keeps in-frame sequences only and misses some clones. Where compared with another copy, unresolved V genes explain less than half of these, and the others have no known cause. V, J and clone size are taken as reported in that table, and D and trimming were inferred from the DNA itself. The sample records fewer than 400,000 clones, 85% of which are singletons. The top ten hold 2% to 2.5% of the sample.

Sequences MGHRA (CDR1) and YSYEKL (CDR2) are obtained from the germline V gene. From the cysteine through the phenylalanine, the CDR3 covers 17 amino acids. CDR3 DNA is the only sequence kept; it has 51 bases, read in frame from the first base. V sheds 5 bases and J sheds 0 bases, leaving 17 bases between their ends. Concerning this clone: Its antigen is not yet known. No much larger clone is present one base from it, and per-base qualities are unavailable.

What the treatment or condition label conveys for this sample: some 20 received Ad26.COV2.S at low or high dose, single or two shots; five or six received placebo; per-sample allocation not given. For vaccine and placebo recipients, repertoires were sequenced using samples collected on day 63 after the first injection. Cohort 1b enrolled roughly 25 adults aged 18-55 years at a single site in Boston, USA, between 29 July and 7 August 2020. As a vaccine, Ad26.COV2.S was a replication-incompetent adenovirus type 26 vector that expressed a prefusion-stabilized SARS-CoV-2 spike protein derived from the original Wuhan strain.

The receptor's source is a person between 18 and 65 years old who received the Ad26.COV2.S COVID-19 vaccine or a placebo. The chain employs TRBV4-1 and TRBJ1-3; the best D guess is TRBD1, with 6 bases matching. This material consisted of peripheral blood, taken in a trial of Ad26.COV2.S vaccine versus placebo. CDR3 region: CASSSRAAGASGNTIYF. Read as DNA, the sequence is TGCGCCAGCAGCAGTCGGGCCGCAGGGGCCTCTGGAAACACCATATATTTT.